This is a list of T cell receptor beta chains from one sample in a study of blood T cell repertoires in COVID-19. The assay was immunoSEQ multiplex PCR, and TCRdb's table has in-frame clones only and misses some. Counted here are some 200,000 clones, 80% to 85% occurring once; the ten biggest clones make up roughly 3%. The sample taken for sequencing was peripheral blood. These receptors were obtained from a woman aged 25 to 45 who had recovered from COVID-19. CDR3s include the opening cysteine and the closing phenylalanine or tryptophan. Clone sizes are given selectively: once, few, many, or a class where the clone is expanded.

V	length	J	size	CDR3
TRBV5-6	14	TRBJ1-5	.	CASSLRLEGQPQHF
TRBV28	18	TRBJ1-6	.	CASSLMLGQERRYSPLHF
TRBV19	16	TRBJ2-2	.	CASIPRGTANTGELFF
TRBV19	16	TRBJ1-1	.	CASSVRGTGERAEAFF
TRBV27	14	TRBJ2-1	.	CASSLRALYNEQFF
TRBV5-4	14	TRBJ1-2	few	CASSLGTGGYGYTF
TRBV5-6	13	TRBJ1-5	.	CASSGGVDQPQHF
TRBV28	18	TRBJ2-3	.	CASRPATNRGQGTDTQYF
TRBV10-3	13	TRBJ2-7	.	CAITDGGSYEQYF
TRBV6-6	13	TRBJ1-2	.	CASSSLANYGYTF
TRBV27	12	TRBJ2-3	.	CASRTRADTQYF
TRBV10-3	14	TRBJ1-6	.	CAISDRGQYSPLHF
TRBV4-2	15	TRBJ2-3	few	CASSQDSVGTDTQYF
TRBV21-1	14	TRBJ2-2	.	CASRKTGRPGELFF
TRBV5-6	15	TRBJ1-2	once	CASSLVATGGNGYTF
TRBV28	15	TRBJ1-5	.	CASSHRTGGHQPQHF
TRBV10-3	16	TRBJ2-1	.	CAISDSPGQGAVEQFF
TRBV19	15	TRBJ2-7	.	CASSIRTSSAYEQYF
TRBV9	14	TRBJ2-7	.	CASSQGQGAGEQYF
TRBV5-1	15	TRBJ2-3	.	CASSLAGIKADTQYF
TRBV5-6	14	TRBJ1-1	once	CASSWTGGHTEAFF
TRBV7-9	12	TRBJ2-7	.	CASSEVSYEQYF
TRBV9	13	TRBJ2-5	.	CASSVSQQETQYF
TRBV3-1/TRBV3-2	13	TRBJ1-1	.	CASSQFRRTEAFF
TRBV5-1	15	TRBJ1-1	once	CASSMRTGMNTEAFF
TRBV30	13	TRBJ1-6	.	CAWSVTGDSPLHF
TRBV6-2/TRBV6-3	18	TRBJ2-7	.	CASSYFPPSPGQSYEQYF
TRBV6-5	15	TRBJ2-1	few	CASSRSGSTGNEQFF
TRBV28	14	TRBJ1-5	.	CASRPGTDYQPQHF
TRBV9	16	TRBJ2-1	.	CASSLPSGRIYNEQFF
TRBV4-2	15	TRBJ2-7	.	CASSQYLTEGGYQYF
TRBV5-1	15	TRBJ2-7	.	CASSLPPGQGYEQYF
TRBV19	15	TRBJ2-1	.	CASSIAAFRGNEQFF
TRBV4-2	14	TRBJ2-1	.	CASSQERRSGTLFF
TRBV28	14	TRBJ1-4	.	CASRRDREDEKLFF
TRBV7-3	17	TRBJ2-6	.	CASSFRDRGAGANVLTF
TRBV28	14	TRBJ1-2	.	CASSSGQGVGGYTF
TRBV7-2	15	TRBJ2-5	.	CASSLAGHFGETQYF
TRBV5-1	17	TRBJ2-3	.	CASSWELAGASTDTQYF
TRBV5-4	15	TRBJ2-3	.	CASSSTSGSADTQYF
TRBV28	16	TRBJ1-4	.	CASSLRQYATNEKLFF
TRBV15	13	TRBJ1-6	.	CATSRGEDSPLHF
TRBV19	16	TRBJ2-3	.	CASKSRGAGFTDTQYF
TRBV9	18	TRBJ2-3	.	CASSVAGEWGLATDTQYF
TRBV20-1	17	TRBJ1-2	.	CSASSGLIRQGFHGYTF
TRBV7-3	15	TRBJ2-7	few	CASSYGQGPSYEQYF
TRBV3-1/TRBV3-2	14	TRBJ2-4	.	CASSQVSQGDIQYF
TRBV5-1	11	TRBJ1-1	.	CASSQDSEAFF
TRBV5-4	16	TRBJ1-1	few	CASSTGPGGTVTEAFF